A single sample gave rise to the 6 T cell receptor beta chains below, sequenced in a study of blood T cell repertoires in COVID-19 (dated by TCRdb to the early 2020s). Receptor amplification or capture employed the immunoSEQ multiplex PCR assay. The immuneACCESS repertoire file appears here via TCRdb, limited to in-frame rearrangements. These files lack a portion of the clones; in checked studies, under half of the deficit traces to unresolved V genes, and the cause of the others is not known. The sample data list approximately 480,000 clones, and 89% of these were observed just once. The ten largest account for approximately 0.9% of the sample. The source material was peripheral blood. All receptors derive from a man younger than 35 with COVID-19, enrolled during active disease.

The chain employs TRBV27 and TRBJ1-1; D gene uncertain. V was trimmed by 4 bases and J by 0 bases, leaving 6 bases between them. CDR1 MNHEY and CDR2 SMNVEV come from the germline V gene (reference sequence). The CDR3 totals 13 residues. The DNA of the CDR3 is TGTGCCAGCAGTTGGCAGGTGAACACTGAAGCTTTCTTT. This gives the protein CASSWQVNTEAFF.

The CDR3 sequence: CATSRERGGAGSYEQYF. As DNA, the CDR3 is TGTGCCACCAGCAGAGAGAGAGGCGGAGCGGGGTCCTACGAGCAGTACTTC. The V call is TRBV15, the J call TRBJ2-7; 7 bases line up with TRBD2. The CDR3 is 17 amino acids. The V gene end was trimmed by 0 bases and the J gene end by 1 base; junction bases not matched to a gene: 9. The V gene's germline CDR1 is LNHNV and CDR2 YYDKDF (reference sequence).

The chain joins TRBV5-6 to TRBJ1-1, with 11 bases fitting TRBD1. Germline values: CDR1 SGHDT, CDR2 YYEEEE. There are 18 residues in the CDR3. Trimming took 1 base from V and 2 from J; bases not matched to a gene: 10. Written as DNA, the CDR3 is TGTGCCAGCAGCTTGAATCCGGGACAGGGGGTACCTAACACTGAAGCTTTCTTT. Its translation is CASSLNPGQGVPNTEAFF.

V is TRBV7-3 and J is TRBJ1-2, with no clear D. V was clipped by 4 bases and J by 4 bases, with 10 bases between them. The CDR3 sequence is 13 residues long. CDR1 is SGHTA, CDR2 FQGTGA, per germline. The CDR3 loop reads CASSSSRGYGYTF. CDR3 nucleotides: TGTGCCAGCAGCTCCAGTCGGGGCTATGGCTACACCTTC.

There are a few counts of this clone. The chain recombines TRBV7-2 with TRBJ2-2; unclear D gene. CDR1 is SGHTA, CDR2 FQGNSA, per germline. V lost 4 bases, J lost 1 base, and 7 bases lay in between. CDR3 length equals 14 residues. The CDR3 DNA reads TGTGCCAGCAGCTGGCCTTTGAACACCGGGGAGCTGTTTTTT. This encodes CASSWPLNTGELFF.

The rearrangement uses TRBV5-1 and TRBJ2-3; D perhaps matches TRBD1 (6 bases). Per germline, CDR1 SGHRS and CDR2 YFSETQ. V was pared by 5 bases and J by 0 bases, with 13 bases between. The CDR3 spans 15 residues. The CDR3 spells CASSKGGFSTDTQYF. CDR3 bases: TGCGCCAGCAGTAAAGGGGGATTTAGCACAGATACGCAGTATTTT.